This T cell receptor (beta chain) was documented in a study of T cells in Graves' hyperthyroidism and ophthalmopathy. General observations from the study: Ophthalmopathy was identified by the model a median around 6.9 months ahead of onset.

Patients between 18 and 65 years old had hyperthyroidism, newly diagnosed and lasting under 2 months. Exclusion of patients followed from uncontrolled infection, other autoimmune disease, pregnancy or lactation. Concerning this clonotype: The antigen is unknown.

What was amplified from RNA transcripts were TCR beta CDR3 regions. A set of HTBI primers served as the primers for a first-round RT-PCR of the TCR CDR3. TCRdb passed the multiplex PCR reads through MiXCR, listing each CDR3 protein once. Here the sample spans roughly 49,000 distinct CDR3 sequences, roughly 51% being singletons. V lost 4 bases and J lost 6; bases outside the gene matches: 12. The V gene's germline CDR1 is SGHRS and CDR2 YFSETQ. This CDR3 has 17 amino acids. V and J are TRBV5-1 and TRBJ2-3, with 12 positions matching TRBD2. This TCR came from a man between 18 and 35 years old with Graves' hyperthyroidism. What was sequenced was peripheral blood or thyroid tissue (not recorded which). CDR3 protein: CASSLMGLAGQGDTQYF. CDR3 coding DNA: TGCGCCAGCAGCCTGATGGGACTAGCGGGCCAAGGGGATACGCAGTATTTT. Using reference TRBV5-1 and TRBJ2-3 for the parts outside the CDR3, the full variable domain is KAGVTQTPRYLIKTRGQQVTLSCSPISGHRSVSWYQQTPGQGLQFLFEYFSETQRNKGNFPGRFSGRQFSNSRSEMNVSTLELGDSALYLCASSLMGLAGQGDTQYFGPGTRLTVL.